The rows below give T cell receptor beta chains drawn from one sample of a study of persistence of HIV-infected CD4 T cells. Produced via immunoSEQ multiplex PCR; TCRdb's table is partial and in-frame only. The sample consists of tens of thousands of clones, more than 70% of them appearing once. For these TCRs, the target antigens are not known. Specimen: CD4+ T cells sorted from PBMCs after approximately 19-hour stimulation, collected from a patient who received antiretroviral therapy. The receptor source for this set is an adult man with HIV who was CMV-seropositive. Both conserved end residues are part of each CDR3. The D gene is left open where the match is weak. Size values are once, few and many counts, or a class for expanded clones, and some rows have none.

J: TRBJ2-7; D: .; size: .; V: TRBV5-5; DNA: TGTGCCAGCAGCTTAGGTCCCCGGACTAATTACGAGCAGTACTTC; CDR3: CASSLGPRTNYEQYF
J: TRBJ1-6; D: .; size: .; V: TRBV5-5; DNA: TGTGCCAGCAGCTTGTCAGGGGCTCCCGGGTCACCCCTCCACTTT; CDR3: CASSLSGAPGSPLHF
J: TRBJ1-1; D: .; size: few; V: TRBV6-5; DNA: TGTGCCAGCACTGTGATACAGCTGAACACTGAAGCTTTCTTT; CDR3: CASTVIQLNTEAFF
J: TRBJ1-2; D: TRBD1; size: .; V: TRBV7-9; DNA: TGTGCCAGCAGCCCTCCCCACGACAGGGGCTATGGCTACACCTTC; CDR3: CASSPPHDRGYGYTF
J: TRBJ2-3; D: .; size: .; V: TRBV18; DNA: TGTGCCAGCAACACCAGGGAGACAGATACGCAGTATTTT; CDR3: CASNTRETDTQYF
J: TRBJ1-1; D: .; size: .; V: TRBV12-3/TRBV12-4; DNA: TGTGCCAGCAGTTTCAAGGGCCCTACTGAAGCTTTCTTT; CDR3: CASSFKGPTEAFF
J: TRBJ2-3; D: .; size: .; V: TRBV3-1/TRBV3-2; DNA: TGTGCCAGCAGCCAAACTAGAGATACGCAGTATTTT; CDR3: CASSQTRDTQYF
J: TRBJ1-1; D: .; size: .; V: TRBV12-3/TRBV12-4; DNA: TGTGCCAGCAGTTTAGGAGGGTCGGATGAAGCTTTCTTT; CDR3: CASSLGGSDEAFF
J: TRBJ1-1; D: .; size: .; V: TRBV3-1/TRBV3-2; DNA: TGTGCCAGCAGCCAACAGAGGAGGGCTGAAGCTTTCTTT; CDR3: CASSQQRRAEAFF
J: TRBJ1-4; D: .; size: few; V: TRBV6-5; DNA: TGTGCCAGCGGGGAGGAATTCAATTTTAATGAAAAACTGTTTTTT; CDR3: CASGEEFNFNEKLFF
J: TRBJ2-3; D: .; size: .; V: TRBV2; DNA: TGTGCCAGCACAATAACAGATACGCAGTATTTT; CDR3: CASTITDTQYF
J: TRBJ1-1; D: .; size: .; V: TRBV29-1; DNA: TGCAGCGCAAGACCGGGGGCTCTGACTGAAGCTTTCTTT; CDR3: CSARPGALTEAFF
J: TRBJ1-1; D: .; size: .; V: TRBV27; DNA: TGTGCCAGCAGTTCGGCTCCGAGGGAGGCTTTCTTT; CDR3: CASSSAPREAFF
J: TRBJ1-5; D: .; size: .; V: TRBV4-2; DNA: TGTGCCAGCAGCCAAGGGGGCGACCAGCCCCAGCATTTT; CDR3: CASSQGGDQPQHF
J: TRBJ2-1; D: .; size: many; V: TRBV3-1/TRBV3-2; DNA: TGTGCCAGCAGCCAAGGGACAGTCCACTTCTTC; CDR3: CASSQGTVHFF
J: TRBJ1-1; D: .; size: .; V: TRBV2; DNA: TGTGCCAGCAAAAGGAGCGAAAGCACTGAAGCTTTCTTT; CDR3: CASKRSESTEAFF
J: TRBJ2-3; D: .; size: .; V: TRBV11-2; DNA: TGTGCCAGCAGCTTTACGGCAAGCGAGGGCACAGATACGCAGTATTTT; CDR3: CASSFTASEGTDTQYF
J: TRBJ2-1; D: TRBD1; size: .; V: TRBV15; DNA: TGTGCCACCAGCAGGTCCCGGGACAGGGATGAGCAGTTCTTC; CDR3: CATSRSRDRDEQFF
J: TRBJ2-2; D: .; size: few; V: TRBV18; DNA: TGTGCCAGCTCACCTCGAGTGGTCGCCGGGGAGCTGTTTTTT; CDR3: CASSPRVVAGELFF
J: TRBJ1-2; D: TRBD1; size: .; V: TRBV3-1/TRBV3-2; DNA: TGTGCCAGCAGCCCAGCAGGGGGGGGCTACACCTTC; CDR3: CASSPAGGGYTF
J: TRBJ2-7; D: .; size: many; V: TRBV7-8; DNA: TGTGCCAGCAGCTTGCCCGGAGGCGAGCAGTACTTC; CDR3: CASSLPGGEQYF
J: TRBJ1-1; D: TRBD1; size: .; V: TRBV18; DNA: TGTGCCAGCTCACCTCTACCAGGGGGGGGCAACACTGAAGCTTTCTTT; CDR3: CASSPLPGGGNTEAFF
J: TRBJ1-2; D: TRBD1; size: .; V: TRBV28; DNA: TGTGCCAGCAGTACGAACCGGGTACAGGGGGCCAGCTATGGCTACACCTTC; CDR3: CASSTNRVQGASYGYTF
J: TRBJ1-4; D: .; size: .; V: TRBV27; DNA: TGTGCCAGCAGAGCCCTTAGACCAACTAATGAAAAACTGTTTTTT; CDR3: CASRALRPTNEKLFF
J: TRBJ2-1; D: .; size: .; V: TRBV5-1; DNA: TGCGCCAGCAGCTTGGTGTCGAGCTCCTACAATGAGCAGTTCTTC; CDR3: CASSLVSSSYNEQFF
J: TRBJ1-1; D: .; size: .; V: TRBV4-1; DNA: TGCGCCAGCAGCCAAGAAGGCAGGGCCGGCACTGAAGCTTTCTTT; CDR3: CASSQEGRAGTEAFF
J: TRBJ1-3; D: .; size: .; V: TRBV6-1; DNA: TGTGCCAGCAGTGAAGCTCGGGGGTTTAGAGGAAACACCATATATTTT; CDR3: CASSEARGFRGNTIYF
J: TRBJ1-1; D: .; size: once; V: TRBV12-2; DNA: TGTGCAAGTCGCTTTAGCTCACAGGGTAGGACTGAAGCTTTCTTT; CDR3: CASRFSSQGRTEAFF
J: TRBJ2-7; D: TRBD2; size: .; V: TRBV5-1; DNA: TGCGCCAGCAGCTTGGGAGTAGCGGGGGGGACCTACGAGCAGTACTTC; CDR3: CASSLGVAGGTYEQYF
J: TRBJ2-7; D: TRBD1; size: .; V: TRBV4-2; DNA: TGTGCCAGCAGCCGTTTTCAGACAGGGGGCTACGAGCAGTACTTC; CDR3: CASSRFQTGGYEQYF
J: TRBJ1-5; D: TRBD1; size: .; V: TRBV7-2; DNA: TGTGCCAGCAGCTTGACAGGGGGCACAGGACAGCCCCAGCATTTT; CDR3: CASSLTGGTGQPQHF